The source of this T cell receptor (beta chain) is a study of blood T cell repertoires in COVID-19. Libraries were prepared by immunoSEQ multiplex PCR; TCRdb keeps only in-frame clonotypes and omits some of them. The sample contains about 270,000 clones, roughly 84% of which appear only once. The specimen sequenced was peripheral blood. This sequence was found in a human donor with COVID-19, enrolled during active disease. The donor label of this sample is uncertain.

This chain's CDR3 is CASSLDPRLAGGSTDTQYF. The CDR3 DNA sequence: TGTGCCAGCAGCTTAGATCCCCGACTAGCGGGAGGTTCGACAGATACGCAGTATTTT. This chain joins TRBV11-2 and TRBJ2-3; 13 bases match TRBD2. Germline V gene data show CDR1 as SGHAT and CDR2 as FQNNGV. CDR3 size: 19 residues. J gave up 3 bases and V 0 bases, and 9 bases lay outside the gene matches.